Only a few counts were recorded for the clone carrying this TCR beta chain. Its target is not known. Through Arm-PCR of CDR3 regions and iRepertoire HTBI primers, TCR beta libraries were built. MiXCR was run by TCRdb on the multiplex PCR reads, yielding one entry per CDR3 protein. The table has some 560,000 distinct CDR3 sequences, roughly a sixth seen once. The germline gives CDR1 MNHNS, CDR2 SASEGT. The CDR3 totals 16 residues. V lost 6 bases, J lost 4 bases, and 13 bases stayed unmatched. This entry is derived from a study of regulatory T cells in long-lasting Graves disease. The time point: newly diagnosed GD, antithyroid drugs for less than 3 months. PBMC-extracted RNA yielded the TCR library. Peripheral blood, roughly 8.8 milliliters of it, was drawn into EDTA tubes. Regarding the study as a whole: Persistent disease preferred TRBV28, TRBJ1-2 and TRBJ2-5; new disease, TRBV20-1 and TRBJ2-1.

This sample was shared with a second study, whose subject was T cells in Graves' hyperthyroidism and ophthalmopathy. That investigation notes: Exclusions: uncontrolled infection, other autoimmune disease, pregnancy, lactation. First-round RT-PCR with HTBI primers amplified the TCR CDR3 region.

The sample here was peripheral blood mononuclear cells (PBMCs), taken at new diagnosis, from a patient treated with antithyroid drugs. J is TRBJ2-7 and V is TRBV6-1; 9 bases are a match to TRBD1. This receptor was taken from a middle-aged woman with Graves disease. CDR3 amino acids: CASRATEGTGRYEQYF. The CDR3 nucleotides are TGTGCCAGCAGGGCTACCGAGGGGACAGGGAGGTACGAGCAGTACTTC.